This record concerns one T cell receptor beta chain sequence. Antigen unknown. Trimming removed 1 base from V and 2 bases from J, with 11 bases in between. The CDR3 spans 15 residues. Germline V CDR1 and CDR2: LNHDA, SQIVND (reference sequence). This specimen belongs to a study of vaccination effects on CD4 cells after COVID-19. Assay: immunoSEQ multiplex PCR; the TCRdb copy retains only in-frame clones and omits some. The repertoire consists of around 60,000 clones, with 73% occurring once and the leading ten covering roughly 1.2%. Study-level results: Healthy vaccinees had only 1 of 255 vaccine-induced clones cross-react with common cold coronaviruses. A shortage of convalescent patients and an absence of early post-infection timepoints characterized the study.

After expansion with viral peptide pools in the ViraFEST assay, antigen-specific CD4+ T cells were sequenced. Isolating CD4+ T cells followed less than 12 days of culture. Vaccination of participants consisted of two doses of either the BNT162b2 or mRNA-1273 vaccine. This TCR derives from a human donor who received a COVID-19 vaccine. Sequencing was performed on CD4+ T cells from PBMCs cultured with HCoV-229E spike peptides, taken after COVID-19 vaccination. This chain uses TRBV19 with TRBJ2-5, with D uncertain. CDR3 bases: TGTGCCAGTAGTATAGGCGTGGGAACTCAAGAGACCCAGTACTTC. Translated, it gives CASSIGVGTQETQYF.